The T cell receptor (beta chain) under discussion was sequenced for a study of human T cells and chemical hapten exposure. This clonotype was observed a few times. MiXCR, applied by TCRdb to the RACE reads, yields one record per CDR3 protein. The top ten hold roughly 2.1% of the sample, which has about 99,000 distinct CDR3 sequences, roughly 12% seen once. The CDR3 is 14 residues long. V lost 4 bases to trimming and J lost 3 bases; unmatched junction nucleotides: 3. CDR1 SGHVS and CDR2 FQNEAQ come from the germline V gene. Time point given: patch test 1, 2 weeks after DPC sensitization. The treatment: therapeutic diphenylcyclopropenone sensitization with weekly scalp DPC.

Material: whole blood, obtained in connection with sensitization to the hapten diphenylcyclopropenone (DPC). The sequence was obtained from a woman between 40 and 55 years old with alopecia areata. Some clones in this sample may be carry-over from other donors' samples. The chain uses TRBV7-8 and TRBJ2-7, with TRBD1 matching 10 bases. The CDR3 sequence is CASSSRDRGYEQYF. CDR3 DNA sequence: TGTGCCAGCAGCTCCCGGGACAGGGGCTACGAGCAGTACTTC.